This TCR beta chain is drawn from a study of T cells in tuberculosis. The method was immunoSEQ multiplex PCR; TCRdb's version includes in-frame clones alone and lacks a portion of them. The sample has about 34,000 clones, 90% to 95% seen once; the top ten hold roughly 2.2%. The germline gives CDR1 MDHEN, CDR2 SYDVKM. The CDR3 spans 13 residues. V gave up 3 bases and J gave up 2 bases, with 7 bases separating them. The sequence was obtained from a donor aged 10-29 years with latent tuberculosis or without tuberculosis infection. The sample taken for sequencing was PBMCs. V gene TRBV28 combines with J gene TRBJ1-2; D remains unclear. The CDR3 loop is CASSFAVNYGYTF. The DNA for the CDR3 is TGTGCCAGCAGTTTCGCGGTAAACTATGGCTACACCTTC.